This entry concerns a single TCR beta chain. The antigen it recognizes is unknown. The cohort comprised 666 healthy bone marrow donors. Cohort members were all nominally healthy when sampled, although unrecorded immune exposures were likely present. The donor was CMV seropositive and was included in the group of 290 or so seropositive cohort members. A peripheral blood sample was provided by each donor, and peripheral blood mononuclear cells were used for TCR beta sequencing. Genomic DNA was extracted from the blood cell samples with the Qiagen DNeasy Blood Extraction Kit. The germline V gene provides CDR1 SGHRS and CDR2 YFSETQ. Relative to germline, V is missing 3 bases and J is missing 9 bases, with 8 bases of the junction outside any gene match. Reading from cysteine to phenylalanine, the CDR3 counts 14 amino acids. The only DNA kept is the CDR3, 42 bases in frame from the first base. Library preparation employed the immunoSEQ multiplex PCR assay. The multiplex PCR relied on a mix of 60 forward primers for TCR Vbeta segments and 13 reverse primers for TCR Jbeta segments. The CDR3 region of rearranged TCR beta genes was amplified from genomic DNA with a multiplex PCR assay. The amplified TCR beta libraries were sequenced on the Illumina HiSeq System as 87-base-pair reads. Per the authors' processing: Across the 666 repertoires, a later analysis counted tens of millions of unique TCR beta chains, 9.5 million to 12 million of which were shared by at least two donors. To remove PCR and sequencing errors, raw reads were error-corrected and collapsed into unique sequences using a nearest-neighbor algorithm that merged closely related sequences. CDR3 sequences were aligned to IMGT reference sequences to assign V, D and J gene segments. For a sequence to be retained, at least a six-nucleotide match to both a V gene segment and a J gene segment was required. A rearrangement counted as productive if the CDR3 had no stop codons and remained in frame with V and J, and every other rearrangement counted as non-productive. CDR3 was defined according to IMGT convention as the region running from the second conserved V-encoded cysteine to the conserved J-encoded phenylalanine. The earlier analysis of about 610 of the donors excluded any sequence lacking an unambiguous match to a single V gene segment. An earlier analysis of 587 of the donors called V segments functional above 56.7% productive rearrangements and segregating when the between-donor standard deviation exceeded 5%. A statistical classification framework was built to diagnose cytomegalovirus status from the catalog of TCR beta chain sequences. In a later analysis, V and J genes were assigned by comparing TCR nucleotide sequences against IMGT/GENE-DB human TR gene sequences. Using the TCRdist pipeline, a later analysis assigned CDR3 sequences along with most-parsimonious VDJ recombination scenarios. In a later analysis, every TCR beta chain was defined by the combination of its CDR3 amino acid sequence and its V-gene family, and reads without a unique V-gene family were dropped. As a way to deal with suspected cross-contamination and a sequencing artifact, a later analysis dropped 450 to 700 nucleotide sequences that were highly shared and had low generation probability. For each public chain, a later analysis derived a clonal expansion index from normalized ranks of inferred template counts within each repertoire. Generation probabilities in a later analysis came from a VDJ recombination model fitted to out-of-frame rearrangements, and those results were checked against IGoR. Hypergeometric tests were used in a later analysis to score TCR-TCR, TCR-HLA and TCR-CMV co-occurrence, with a repertoire-size bias correction applied to the TCR pairs. False discovery rates were estimated in a later analysis by permuting HLA or CMV assignments 20 times. In a later analysis, co-occurring TCRs were grouped with DBSCAN, and TCRdist sequence similarity was added when clustering was performed within HLA-allele-positive subsets. For co-occurrence clustering, repertoires with fewer than 30,000 or more than 120,000 public chains were excluded, along with roughly 5 repertoires with anomalous nucleotide sharing. The immuneACCESS repertoire file appears here via TCRdb, limited to in-frame rearrangements. These files lack a portion of the clones; in checked studies, under half of the deficit traces to unresolved V genes, and the cause of the others is not known. V, J and clone size are taken as reported in that table, and D and trimming were inferred from the DNA itself. The record for this sample contains around 140,000 clones. The leading ten clones occupy around 1.6% of the sample.

These data come from a study of cytomegalovirus exposure and HLA in healthy donors (dated by TCRdb to about 2017). Broadly, across the study: An earlier analysis of fewer than 750 of the donors reported 276 Gb of sequence data and around 110 million unique TCR beta sequences obtained from some 200 million T cells. Among about 390 genotyped donors of the cohort, an average of approximately 240,000 unique TCR beta nucleotide sequences were sequenced per donor, approximately 20% of them non-productive. High-throughput TCR immunosequencing, statistical association of individual TCRs with disease status, and machine learning were combined to predict cytomegalovirus infection status. Every repertoire in the discovery cohort had been generated on one and the same sequencing platform. An early release that covered 500 to 800 HLA-typed donors contained approximately 320 gigabases of sequencing data and approximately 85 million unique TCR sequences. Using immunosequencing, the study profiled T cell repertoires from roughly 650 subjects and related those repertoires to cytomegalovirus serostatus. In addition to the first cohort of 666 subjects, a separate validation cohort of approximately 120 different subjects was used. A later analysis re-examined previously published TCR beta repertoires from just over 650 donors and added high-resolution HLA genotyping to investigate patterns of TCR occurrence. Among the approximately 420 genotyped donors, around 81% belonged to the genetic ancestry cluster associated with self-reported Caucasian donors. HLA typing included class I and class II loci at four-digit resolution. The later analysis used no new phenotypic data to find candidate immune exposures, relying instead on TCR beta sequences and their occurrence across donors. Because of strong linkage in the cohort, four to six DR-DQ haplotypes were treated as single units for association and clustering. Genome-wide SNP genotypes for about three fifths of the roughly 700 donors were used in a later genetic analysis, which treated that subset as a discovery cohort. An earlier analysis of several hundred of the donors applied high-throughput TCR beta sequencing to assess whether each TCR beta V gene segment acted as functional or pseudogenic. Alongside the repertoire data, information on donor age, sex, ethnicity and CMV serostatus was compiled. The number of typed donors differed by locus: about 629-640 for A, B, C, DRB1 and DQB1; 522 for DQA1; about 600 for DPA1; and around 470 for DPB1. The study aimed to test whether signatures of past pathogen exposure could be identified by cataloging public T cell receptors. General findings and caveats noted by the study authors: Compared with the roughly 600-donor mean, donors in an Asian-associated ancestry cluster had fewer N-insertions in productive TCRs, according to a later genetic analysis. An earlier analysis of 450 to 750 of the donors showed that most TCR beta V segments appeared in productive rearrangements either about 90% or about 30% of the time, which broadly matched IMGT annotations. CMV serostatus was the only immune exposure information available for the cohort. This cohort had only TCR beta chains sequenced, and the lack of alpha or paired-chain data limited which features could be detected. At a false discovery rate of 0.05, a later analysis linked under 20,000 TCR beta sequences to specific HLA alleles. A later analysis found that TCR association rates varied across HLA loci, with DRB1 alleles showing the most associated TCRs and HLA-C alleles the fewest. The sequencing pipeline was judged likely to have produced a cluster of highly shared sequence variants as a technical artifact. In a later analysis, HLA-associated TCR beta chains showed more clonal expansion and lower generation probabilities than non-associated chains that were equally common. The authors suggested that the approach could potentially be extended to other disease states and immunological phenotypes. Because counts were too low, roughly 18 rarely observed V segments, including chromosome 9 orphons, were left out of the earlier analysis of some 600 of the donors. A later genetic analysis associated a missense DCLRE1C variant with V-gene and J-gene trimming of TCR beta chains, and an independent cohort replicated the association. Some IMGT-functional V segments, including TRBV6-2 and TRBV6-3, could not be distinguished by the 87-base-pair reads and were therefore excluded. In a later analysis, most CMV-associated TCR beta chains were found to appear HLA-restricted, with HLA associations seemingly driven largely by CMV exposure. Cytomegalovirus status was reported to be diagnosed by the classifier with high specificity and sensitivity in both the original and validation cohorts. A total of roughly 160 TCR beta chains were listed by the study as associated with cytomegalovirus. Across donors, most TCR sequences were observed very rarely, whereas some public TCRs were present in many individuals. Three of the identified cytomegalovirus-associated TCR beta chains were confirmed in vitro to be specific for cytomegalovirus antigens. Sequencing depth was assumed to be roughly uniform across donors in the presence/absence analyses, though that assumption may not hold. Assigning TCR associations to individual alleles was difficult when HLA alleles, especially DR and DQ, strongly co-occurred. Because some donors lacked HLA typing at each locus, the association tests relied only on the typed subset. According to a later analysis, parvovirus B19, influenza, CMV and Epstein-Barr virus appeared linked to several top co-occurrence clusters. A further reported finding was that TCR beta sequences accurately predicted the HLA-A and HLA-B alleles for most subjects in the first cohort. Linkage disequilibrium might explain the correlated functional status among segregating V segments, but an unknown experimental factor could not be excluded.

Material: PBMCs. The chain links TRBV5-1 with TRBJ2-3; 9 of the junction bases match TRBD1. The origin of this receptor is a woman aged 40 to 50 in good health and CMV-seropositive. The DNA is as follows: TGCGCCAGCAGCTCACAGGGGGCCGAGATCACGCAGTATTTT. Its translation is CASSSQGAEITQYF.